This T cell receptor (beta chain) comes out of a study of cytotoxic CD8 clonotypes in ibrutinib-treated CLL. Overall study results and limits: Clonality rose at ibrutinib response, held steady in sustained remission, and fell toward baseline at progression. Public clonotypes were uncommon and contracted or stayed stable on treatment. Sustained-remission and progressing patients were not sampled at matched times.

Comments on this clone: The antigen is not known.

This CDR3 spans 19 amino acids. V shed 0 bases and J 0 bases; nucleotides not matched to a gene: 6. Germline lookup yields CDR1 SGDLS and CDR2 YYNGEE. The planned depth of sequencing spanned 1 in 200,000 to 1 in 1 million T cells. Using immunoSEQ multiplex PCR, the repertoire was profiled, and TCRdb retains in-frame clones only, with some absent. The repertoire has 200,000 to 250,000 clones, 60% to 75% of them found once; the top ten carry 15%. The source of this sequence is a human donor with chronic lymphocytic leukemia. V usage is TRBV9 and J usage is TRBJ2-1; 13 positions agree with TRBD2. Sequenced here: PBMCs, sampled after 24 months of ibrutinib treatment. The CDR3 loop reads CASSVAGTSGTLSYNEQFF. CDR3 in DNA: TGTGCCAGCAGCGTAGCCGGGACTAGCGGGACCCTCTCCTACAATGAGCAGTTCTTC.